The rows below give T cell receptor beta chains drawn from one sample of a study of T-cell reconstitution after alpha-beta-depleted transplantation in children. Each CDR3 protein gets one entry after TCRdb re-called the PCR reads with MiXCR. The sample gives 420,000 or so distinct CDR3 sequences, approximately 10% of which show up once; roughly 5.5% is in the top ten. The material sequenced was PBMCs from the stem cell graft donor, taken from the stem cell graft. The source is a human donor who donated a stem cell graft to a child with acute myeloid leukemia. The CDR3 runs from the conserved cysteine through the conserved F or W.

v_call: TRBV9; j_call: TRBJ2-3; cdr3_aa: CASSVSPGASTDTQYF
v_call: TRBV27; j_call: TRBJ2-3; cdr3_aa: CATRTSGRGTQYF
v_call: TRBV29-1; j_call: TRBJ2-7; cdr3_aa: CSVEAQGYPVYEQYF
v_call: TRBV5-1; j_call: TRBJ2-1; cdr3_aa: CASSWAGTSGNEQFF
v_call: TRBV30; j_call: TRBJ2-1; cdr3_aa: CAWRGGLSPIHEQFF
v_call: TRBV9; j_call: TRBJ2-2; cdr3_aa: CASSVDGGMTGELFF
v_call: TRBV5-1; j_call: TRBJ2-3; cdr3_aa: CASRGLGGSTQYF
v_call: TRBV18; j_call: TRBJ2-2; cdr3_aa: CASSPGLTNTGELFF
v_call: TRBV7-2; j_call: TRBJ2-5; cdr3_aa: CASSSGQVKETQYF
v_call: TRBV6-1; j_call: TRBJ1-5; cdr3_aa: CASRDRQGSNQPQHF
v_call: TRBV5-1; j_call: TRBJ1-2; cdr3_aa: CASSFNRENYGYTF
v_call: TRBV7-6; j_call: TRBJ2-5; cdr3_aa: CASSLEDPVDSQETQYF
v_call: TRBV29-1; j_call: TRBJ2-1; cdr3_aa: CSVDETLGQFF
v_call: TRBV7-8; j_call: TRBJ2-5; cdr3_aa: CASGAIGGGETQYF
v_call: TRBV12-3/TRBV12-4; j_call: TRBJ2-1; cdr3_aa: CASSLGQYNVQFF
v_call: TRBV5-1; j_call: TRBJ1-1; cdr3_aa: CASSSMEGNTEAFF
v_call: TRBV7-9; j_call: TRBJ2-6; cdr3_aa: CASSKDGTISGANVLTF
v_call: TRBV6-1; j_call: TRBJ2-5; cdr3_aa: CASSFPGSGETQYF
v_call: TRBV5-1; j_call: TRBJ2-2; cdr3_aa: CASSWQSGELFF
v_call: TRBV12-3/TRBV12-4; j_call: TRBJ2-1; cdr3_aa: CASSSRAGAGGNEQFF
v_call: TRBV12-3/TRBV12-4; j_call: TRBJ2-5; cdr3_aa: CASSLKTNQETQYF
v_call: TRBV4-1; j_call: TRBJ2-5; cdr3_aa: CASSHETGGRETQYF
v_call: TRBV20-1; j_call: TRBJ1-2; cdr3_aa: CSAREPGQGVFFYDGYTF
v_call: TRBV7-2; j_call: TRBJ2-5; cdr3_aa: CASSLGTVETQYF
v_call: TRBV12-3/TRBV12-4; j_call: TRBJ2-7; cdr3_aa: CASSFGGTGRFPYF